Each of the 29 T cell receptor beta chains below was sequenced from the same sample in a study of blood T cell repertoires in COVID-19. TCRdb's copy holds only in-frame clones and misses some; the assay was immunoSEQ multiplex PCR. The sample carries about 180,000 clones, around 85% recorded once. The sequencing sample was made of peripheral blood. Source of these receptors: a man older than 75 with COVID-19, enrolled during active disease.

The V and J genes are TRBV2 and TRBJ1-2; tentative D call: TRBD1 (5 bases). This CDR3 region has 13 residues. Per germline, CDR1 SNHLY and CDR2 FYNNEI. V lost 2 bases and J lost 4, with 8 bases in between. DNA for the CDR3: TGTGCCAGCAGTGAAAGGGGCACCTATGGCTACACCTTC. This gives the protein CASSERGTYGYTF.

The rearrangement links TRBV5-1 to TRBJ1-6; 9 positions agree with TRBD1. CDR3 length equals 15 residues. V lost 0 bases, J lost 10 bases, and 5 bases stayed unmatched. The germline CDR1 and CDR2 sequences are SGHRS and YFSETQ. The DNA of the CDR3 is TGCGCCAGCAGCTTGGACAGGGGGCAAAGATCACCCCTCCACTTT. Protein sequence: CASSLDRGQRSPLHF.

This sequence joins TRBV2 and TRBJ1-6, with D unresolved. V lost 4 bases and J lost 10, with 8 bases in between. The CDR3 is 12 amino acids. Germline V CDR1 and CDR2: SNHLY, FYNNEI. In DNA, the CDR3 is TGTGCCAGCAGTGGAGGGAGCTCACCCCTCCACTTT. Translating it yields CASSGGSSPLHF.

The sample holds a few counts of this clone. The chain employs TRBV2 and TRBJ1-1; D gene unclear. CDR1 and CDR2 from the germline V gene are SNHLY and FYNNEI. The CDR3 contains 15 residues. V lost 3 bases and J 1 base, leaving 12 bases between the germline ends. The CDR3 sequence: CASSDGWGGNTEAFF. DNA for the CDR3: TGTGCCAGCAGTGATGGGTGGGGAGGGAACACTGAAGCTTTCTTT.

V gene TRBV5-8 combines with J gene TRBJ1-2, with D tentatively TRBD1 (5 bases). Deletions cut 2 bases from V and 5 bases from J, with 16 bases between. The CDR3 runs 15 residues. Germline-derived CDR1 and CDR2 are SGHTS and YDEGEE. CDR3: CASSLPGTDHYGYTF. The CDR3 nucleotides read TGTGCCAGCAGCTTACCCGGGACTGATCATTATGGCTACACCTTC.

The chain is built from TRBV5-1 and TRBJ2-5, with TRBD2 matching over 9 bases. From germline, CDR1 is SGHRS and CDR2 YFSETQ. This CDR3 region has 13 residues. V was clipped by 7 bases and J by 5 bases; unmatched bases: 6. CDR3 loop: CASRGGGRETQYF. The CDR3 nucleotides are TGCGCCAGCCGCGGGGGGGGCCGGGAGACCCAGTACTTC.

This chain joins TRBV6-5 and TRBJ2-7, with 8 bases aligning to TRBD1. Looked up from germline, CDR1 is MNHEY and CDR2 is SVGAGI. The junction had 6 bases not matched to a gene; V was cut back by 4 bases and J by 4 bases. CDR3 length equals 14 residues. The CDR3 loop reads CASSLDRDLYEQYF. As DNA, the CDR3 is TGTGCCAGCAGTTTGGACAGGGACCTTTACGAGCAGTACTTC.

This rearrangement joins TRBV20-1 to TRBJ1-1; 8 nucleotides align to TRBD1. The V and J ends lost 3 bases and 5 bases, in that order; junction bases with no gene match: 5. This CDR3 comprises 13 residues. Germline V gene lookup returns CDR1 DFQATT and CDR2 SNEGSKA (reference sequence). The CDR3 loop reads CSASNRGGTEAFF. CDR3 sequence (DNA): TGCAGTGCTAGTAACAGGGGGGGTACTGAAGCTTTCTTT.

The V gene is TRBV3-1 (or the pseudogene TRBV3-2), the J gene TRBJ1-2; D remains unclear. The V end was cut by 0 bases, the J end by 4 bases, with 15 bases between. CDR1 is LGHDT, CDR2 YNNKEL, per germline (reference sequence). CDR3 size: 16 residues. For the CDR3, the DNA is TGTGCCAGCAGCCAAGAGTATGGAGGGAACGCCTATGGCTACACCTTC. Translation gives CASSQEYGGNAYGYTF.

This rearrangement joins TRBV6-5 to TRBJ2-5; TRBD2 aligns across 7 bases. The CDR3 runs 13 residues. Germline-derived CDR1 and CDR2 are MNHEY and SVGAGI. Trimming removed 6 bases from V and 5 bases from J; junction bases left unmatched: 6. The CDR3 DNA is TGTGCCAGCAGGGGGGGGTCCGGGGAGACCCAGTACTTC. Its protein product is CASRGGSGETQYF.

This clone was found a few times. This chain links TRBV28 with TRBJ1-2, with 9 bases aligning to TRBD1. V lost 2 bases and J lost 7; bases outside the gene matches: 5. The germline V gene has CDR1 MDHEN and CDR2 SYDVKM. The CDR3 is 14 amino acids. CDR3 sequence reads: CASSLPGQGFGYTF. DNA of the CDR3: TGTGCCAGCAGTTTACCGGGACAGGGTTTTGGCTACACCTTC.

The CDR3 is CASSRQGSRQLYGYTF. DNA for the CDR3: TGTGCCAGCAGCCGACAGGGGTCCCGCCAACTATATGGCTACACCTTC. The genes are TRBV11-3 and TRBJ1-2; 8 nucleotides match TRBD1. With 5 bases clipped from V and 5 bases from J, the junction kept 13 bases outside the gene matches. This CDR3 is 16 amino acids long. Germline V gives CDR1 SGHNT, CDR2 YENEEA.

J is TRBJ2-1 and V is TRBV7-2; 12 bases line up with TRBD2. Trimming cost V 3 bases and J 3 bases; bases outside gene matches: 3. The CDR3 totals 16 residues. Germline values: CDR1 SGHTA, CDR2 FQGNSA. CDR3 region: CASSLSSGGGYNEQFF. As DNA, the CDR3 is TGTGCCAGCAGCTTGTCTAGCGGGGGGGGCTACAATGAGCAGTTCTTC.

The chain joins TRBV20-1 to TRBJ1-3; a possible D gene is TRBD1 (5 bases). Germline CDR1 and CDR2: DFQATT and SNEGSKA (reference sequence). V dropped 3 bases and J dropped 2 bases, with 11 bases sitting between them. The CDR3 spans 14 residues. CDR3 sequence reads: CSASSGEAGNTIYF. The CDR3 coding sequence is TGCAGTGCTAGTTCGGGGGAAGCTGGAAACACCATATATTTT.

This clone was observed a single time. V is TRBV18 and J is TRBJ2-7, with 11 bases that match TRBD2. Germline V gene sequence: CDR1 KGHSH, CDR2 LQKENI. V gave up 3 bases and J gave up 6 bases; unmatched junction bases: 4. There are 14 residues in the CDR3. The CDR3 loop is CASSPGLADREQYF. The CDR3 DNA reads TGTGCCAGCTCACCGGGACTAGCGGACCGCGAGCAGTACTTC.

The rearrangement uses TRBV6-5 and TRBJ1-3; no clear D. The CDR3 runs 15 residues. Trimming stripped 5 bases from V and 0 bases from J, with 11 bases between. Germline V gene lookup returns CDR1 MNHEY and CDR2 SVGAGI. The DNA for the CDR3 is TGTGCCAGCAGTACGGACGGGGTCTCTGGAAACACCATATATTTT. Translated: CASSTDGVSGNTIYF.

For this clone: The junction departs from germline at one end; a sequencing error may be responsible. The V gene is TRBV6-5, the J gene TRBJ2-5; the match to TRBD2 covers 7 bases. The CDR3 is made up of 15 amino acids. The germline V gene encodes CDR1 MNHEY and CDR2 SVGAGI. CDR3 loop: CASSYSWDYQESQYF. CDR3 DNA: TGTGCCAGCAGTTACTCGTGGGACTACCAAGAGAGCCAGTACTTC.

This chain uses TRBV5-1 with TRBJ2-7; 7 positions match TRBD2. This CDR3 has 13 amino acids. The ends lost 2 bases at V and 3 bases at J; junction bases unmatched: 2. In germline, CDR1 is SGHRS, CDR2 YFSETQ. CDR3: CASSFSGLYEQYF. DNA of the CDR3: TGCGCCAGCAGCTTTAGCGGGCTCTACGAGCAGTACTTC.

Written as DNA, the CDR3 is TGTGCCAGCAGCTTCGGACTTCGCTCTGGGGCCAACGTCCTGACTTTC. Translating it yields CASSFGLRSGANVLTF. The chain employs TRBV5-5 and TRBJ2-6, with D perhaps matching TRBD2 (5 bases). Germline loops: CDR1 SGHKS, CDR2 YYEKEE (reference sequence). The V and J ends lost 2 bases and 0 bases respectively, with 9 bases between them. The CDR3 has 16 amino acids.

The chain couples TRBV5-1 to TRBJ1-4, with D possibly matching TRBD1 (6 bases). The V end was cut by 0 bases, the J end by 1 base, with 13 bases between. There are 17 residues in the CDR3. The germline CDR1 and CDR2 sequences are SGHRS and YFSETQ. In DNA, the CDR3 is TGCGCCAGCAGCTTGGGCAGGGGCAGGGGAACTAATGAAAAACTGTTTTTT. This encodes CASSLGRGRGTNEKLFF.

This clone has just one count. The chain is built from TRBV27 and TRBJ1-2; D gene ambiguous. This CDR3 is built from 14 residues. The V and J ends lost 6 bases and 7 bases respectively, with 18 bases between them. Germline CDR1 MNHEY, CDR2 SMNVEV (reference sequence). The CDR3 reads CASSGVHARSGYTF. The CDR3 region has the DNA TGTGCCAGCAGCGGGGTCCACGCCAGGTCTGGCTACACCTTC.

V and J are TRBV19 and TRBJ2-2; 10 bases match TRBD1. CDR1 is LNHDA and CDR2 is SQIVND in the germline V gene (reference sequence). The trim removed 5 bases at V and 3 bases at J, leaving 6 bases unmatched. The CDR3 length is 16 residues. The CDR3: CASSRVGTGDTGELFF. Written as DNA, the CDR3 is TGTGCCAGTAGTCGGGTAGGGACAGGGGACACCGGGGAGCTGTTTTTT. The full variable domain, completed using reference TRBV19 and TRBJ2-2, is DGGITQSPKYLFRKEGQNVTLSCEQNLNHDAMYWYRQDPGQGLRLIYYSQIVNDFQKGDIAEGYSVSREKKESFPLTVTSAQKNPTAFYLCASSRVGTGDTGELFFGEGSRLTVL.

The CDR3 nucleotides are TGTGCCAGCAAGAGGACAGGGACGACCGGGGAGCTGTTTTTT. Translated, it gives CASKRTGTTGELFF. The V gene is TRBV2, the J gene TRBJ2-2; 8 nucleotides line up with TRBD1. This CDR3 comprises 14 residues. Looked up from germline, CDR1 is SNHLY and CDR2 is FYNNEI. V trimming: 7 bases; J trimming: 5 bases; junction bases outside the gene matches: 6.

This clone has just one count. Here the CDR3 DNA reads TGCGCCAGCAGTGAACCGGTCACAGATACGCAGTATTTT. Protein sequence: CASSEPVTDTQYF. The chain recombines TRBV10-1 with TRBJ2-3; D not certain. The V end was cut by 3 bases, the J end by 2 bases, with 6 bases between. There are 13 residues in the CDR3. Germline values: CDR1 WNHNN, CDR2 SYGVQD (reference sequence).

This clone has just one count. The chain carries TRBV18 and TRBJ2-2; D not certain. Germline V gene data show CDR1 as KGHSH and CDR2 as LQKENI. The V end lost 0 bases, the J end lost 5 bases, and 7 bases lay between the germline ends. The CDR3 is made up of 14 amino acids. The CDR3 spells CASSPPSVTGELFF. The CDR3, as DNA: TGTGCCAGCTCACCACCAAGCGTTACCGGGGAGCTGTTTTTT.

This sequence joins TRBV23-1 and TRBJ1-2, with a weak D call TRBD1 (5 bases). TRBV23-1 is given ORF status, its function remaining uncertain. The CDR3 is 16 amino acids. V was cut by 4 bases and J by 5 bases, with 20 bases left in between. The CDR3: CASSLLEGTTRYGYTF. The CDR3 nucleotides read TGCGCCAGCAGTCTTCTGGAGGGGACCACCAGATATGGCTACACCTTC.

CDR3 sequence: CASSQSFTANYGYTF. Written as DNA, the CDR3 is TGTGCCAGCAGCCAATCTTTCACAGCTAACTATGGCTACACCTTC. The rearrangement links TRBV3-1 (or the pseudogene TRBV3-2) to TRBJ1-2; the D is unclear. The germline V gene has CDR1 LGHDT and CDR2 YNNKEL (reference sequence). Trimming removed 2 bases from V and 0 bases from J, with 10 bases in between. This CDR3 comprises 15 residues.

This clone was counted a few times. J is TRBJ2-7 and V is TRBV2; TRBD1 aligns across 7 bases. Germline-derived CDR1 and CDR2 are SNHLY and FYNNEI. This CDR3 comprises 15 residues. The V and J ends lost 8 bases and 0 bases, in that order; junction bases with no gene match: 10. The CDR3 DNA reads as TGTGCCAGCGGGGTCCCGGGACAGCTCTCCTACGAGCAGTACTTC. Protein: CASGVPGQLSYEQYF.

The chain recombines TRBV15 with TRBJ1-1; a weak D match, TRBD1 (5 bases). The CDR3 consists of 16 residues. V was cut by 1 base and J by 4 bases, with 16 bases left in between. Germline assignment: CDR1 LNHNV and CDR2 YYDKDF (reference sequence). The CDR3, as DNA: TGTGCCACCAGCAGAGGGTACGGGCAGGGCATCACTGAAGCTTTCTTT. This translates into CATSRGYGQGITEAFF.